Below, 5 T cell receptor beta chains from the same sample are listed, as sequenced in a study of CD8+ T cells in alopecia areata. Treatment of the sample: oral pan-JAK inhibitor, 5-10 mg twice daily. Sequencing used cDNA as its template, made by extracting RNA and reverse transcribing it. TCRdb's copy holds only in-frame clones and misses some; the assay was immunoSEQ multiplex PCR. The sample holds about 100,000 clones, just under 60% seen once. The material was CD8+ T cells sorted from blood, obtained at approximately week 56, from a patient treated with tofacitinib. Receptors originate from a human donor with alopecia areata.

The chain joins TRBV13 to TRBJ1-3; D may be TRBD1 (5 bases). Germline V gene lookup returns CDR1 PRHDT and CDR2 FYEKMQ (reference sequence). V gave up 7 bases and J gave up 9 bases, with 16 bases separating them. The CDR3 contains 13 residues. The CDR3: CASTLGTGTTIYF. CDR3 in DNA: TGTGCCAGCACCCTCGGGACCGGGACCACCATATATTTT.

This clone was observed a few times. The chain is built from TRBV30 and TRBJ1-2; 9 bases line up with TRBD1. Trimming took 2 bases from V and 4 from J; bases not matched to a gene: 5. The CDR3 is 14 residues long. From germline, CDR1 is GTSNPN and CDR2 SVGIG (reference sequence). Written as DNA, the CDR3 is TGTGCCTGGAGTCCGGGACAGGGAAGCTATGGCTACACCTTC. It encodes CAWSPGQGSYGYTF.

The chain has TRBV14 and TRBJ1-6; TRBD1 matches 7 bases. Germline V gene sequence: CDR1 SGHDN, CDR2 FVKESK. The ends lost 4 bases at V and 7 bases at J; junction bases unmatched: 4. The CDR3 loop spans 14 amino acids. CDR3 in amino acids: CASSRDSSNSPLHF. The CDR3 nucleotides are TGTGCCAGCAGCCGGGACAGTTCAAATTCACCCCTCCACTTT.

The V call is TRBV6-5, the J call TRBJ1-5; D not resolved. The CDR3 runs 13 residues. Germline loops: CDR1 MNHEY, CDR2 SVGAGI. V lost 2 bases and J lost 3, with 5 bases in between. The CDR3 spells CASSYGNNQPQHF. The DNA of the CDR3 is TGTGCCAGCAGTTACGGGAACAATCAGCCCCAGCATTTT.

V is TRBV7-9 and J is TRBJ1-2; no definite D call. Germline CDR1 SEHNR, CDR2 FQNEAQ (reference sequence). The germline V and J ends were trimmed by 1 base and 4 bases, with 7 bases remaining between them. This CDR3 is built from 13 residues. The CDR3 is CASSLGSGYGYTF. The CDR3 nucleotides are TGTGCCAGCAGCTTAGGTTCCGGCTATGGCTACACCTTC.